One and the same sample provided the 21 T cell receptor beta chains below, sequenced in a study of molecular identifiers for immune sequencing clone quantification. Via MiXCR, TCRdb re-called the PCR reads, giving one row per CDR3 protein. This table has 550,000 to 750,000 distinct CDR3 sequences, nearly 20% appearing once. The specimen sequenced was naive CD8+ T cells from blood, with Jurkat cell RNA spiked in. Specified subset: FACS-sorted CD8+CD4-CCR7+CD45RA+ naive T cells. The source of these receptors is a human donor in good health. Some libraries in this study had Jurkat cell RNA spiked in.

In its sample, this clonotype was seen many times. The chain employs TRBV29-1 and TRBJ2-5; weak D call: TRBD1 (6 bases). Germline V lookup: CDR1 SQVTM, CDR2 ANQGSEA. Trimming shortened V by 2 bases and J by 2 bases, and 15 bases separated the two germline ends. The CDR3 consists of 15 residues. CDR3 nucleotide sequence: TGCAGCGTTGAAAAGAGGGGACATCGTCAAGAGACCCAGTACTTC. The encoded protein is CSVEKRGHRQETQYF.

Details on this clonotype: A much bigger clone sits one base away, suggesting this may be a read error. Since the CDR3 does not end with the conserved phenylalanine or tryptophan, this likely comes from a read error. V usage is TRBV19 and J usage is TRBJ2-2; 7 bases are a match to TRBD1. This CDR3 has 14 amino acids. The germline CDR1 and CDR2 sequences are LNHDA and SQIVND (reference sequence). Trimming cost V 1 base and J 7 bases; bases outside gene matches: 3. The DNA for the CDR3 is TGTGCCAGTAGTATAGGAGGGGGCGTCGGGGAGCTGTTTCTT. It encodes CASSIGGGVGELFL.

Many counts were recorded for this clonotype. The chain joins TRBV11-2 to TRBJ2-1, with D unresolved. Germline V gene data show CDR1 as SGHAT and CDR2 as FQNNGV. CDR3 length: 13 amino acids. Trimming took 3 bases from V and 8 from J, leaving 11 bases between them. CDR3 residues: CASSFSSRHEQFF. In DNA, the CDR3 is TGTGCCAGCAGCTTCTCGTCCAGACATGAGCAGTTCTTC.

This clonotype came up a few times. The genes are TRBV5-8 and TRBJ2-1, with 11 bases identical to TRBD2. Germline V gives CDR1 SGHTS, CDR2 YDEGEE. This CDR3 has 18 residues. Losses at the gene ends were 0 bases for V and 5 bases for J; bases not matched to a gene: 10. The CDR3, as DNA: TGTGCCAGCAGCTTGGTTCTAGCGGGAGGAGGGAGTGACAATGAGCAGTTCTTC. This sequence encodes CASSLVLAGGGSDNEQFF.

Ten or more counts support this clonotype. The CDR3 sequence is CASSTGQSSRETQYF. The CDR3 region has the DNA TGTGCCAGTAGTACGGGACAATCCAGTCGAGAGACCCAGTACTTC. The genes are TRBV19 and TRBJ2-5, with a weak D call TRBD1 (6 bases). V was clipped by 4 bases and J by 4 bases, with 16 bases between them. The CDR3 contains 15 residues. CDR1 is LNHDA, CDR2 SQIVND, per germline (reference sequence).

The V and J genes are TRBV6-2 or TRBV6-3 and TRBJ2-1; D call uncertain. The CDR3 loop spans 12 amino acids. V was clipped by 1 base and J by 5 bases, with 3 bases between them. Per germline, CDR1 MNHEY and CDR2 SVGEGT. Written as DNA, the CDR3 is TGTGCCAGCAGTTACTGGCACAATGAGCAGTTCTTC. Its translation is CASSYWHNEQFF.

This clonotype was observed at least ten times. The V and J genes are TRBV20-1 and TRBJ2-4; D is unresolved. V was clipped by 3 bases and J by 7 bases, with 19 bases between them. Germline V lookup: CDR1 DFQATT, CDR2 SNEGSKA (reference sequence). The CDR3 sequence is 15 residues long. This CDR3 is CSARSQTLHQNIQYF. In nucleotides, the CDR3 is TGCAGTGCTAGGAGCCAGACGCTTCATCAGAACATTCAGTACTTC.

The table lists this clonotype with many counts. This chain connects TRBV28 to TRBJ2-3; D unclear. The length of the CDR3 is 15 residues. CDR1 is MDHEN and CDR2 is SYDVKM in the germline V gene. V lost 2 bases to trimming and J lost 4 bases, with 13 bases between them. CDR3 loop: CASSLRYRQPDTQYF. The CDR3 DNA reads TGTGCCAGCAGTTTACGCTACCGACAACCAGATACGCAGTATTTT.

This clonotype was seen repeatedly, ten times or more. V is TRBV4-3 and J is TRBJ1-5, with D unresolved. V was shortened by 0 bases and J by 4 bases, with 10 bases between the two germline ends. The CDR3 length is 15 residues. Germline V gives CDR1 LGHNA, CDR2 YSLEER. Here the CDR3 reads CASSQDSAGNQPQHF. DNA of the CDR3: TGCGCCAGCAGCCAAGACTCGGCAGGAAATCAGCCCCAGCATTTT.

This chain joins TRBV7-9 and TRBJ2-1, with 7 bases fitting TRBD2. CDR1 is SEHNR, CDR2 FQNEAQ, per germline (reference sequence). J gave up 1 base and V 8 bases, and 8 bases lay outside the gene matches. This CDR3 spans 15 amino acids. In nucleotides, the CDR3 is TGTGCCAGCGAGGGAGGGGCGCATTCCTACAATGAGCAGTTCTTC. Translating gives CASEGGAHSYNEQFF.

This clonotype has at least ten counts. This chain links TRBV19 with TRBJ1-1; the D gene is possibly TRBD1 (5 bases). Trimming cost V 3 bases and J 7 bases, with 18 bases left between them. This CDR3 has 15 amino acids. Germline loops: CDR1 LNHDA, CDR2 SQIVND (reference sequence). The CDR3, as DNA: TGTGCCAGTAGTATCCTGACAGATTCTTGGGGTGAAGCTTTCTTT. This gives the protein CASSILTDSWGEAFF.

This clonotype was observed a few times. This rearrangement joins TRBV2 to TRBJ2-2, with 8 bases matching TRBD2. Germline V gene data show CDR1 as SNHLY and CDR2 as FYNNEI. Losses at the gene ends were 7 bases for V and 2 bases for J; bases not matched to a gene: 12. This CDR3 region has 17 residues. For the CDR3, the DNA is TGTGCCAGCACCGGGGGTGAGCGGGGGTATAACACCGGGGAGCTGTTTTTT. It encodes CASTGGERGYNTGELFF.

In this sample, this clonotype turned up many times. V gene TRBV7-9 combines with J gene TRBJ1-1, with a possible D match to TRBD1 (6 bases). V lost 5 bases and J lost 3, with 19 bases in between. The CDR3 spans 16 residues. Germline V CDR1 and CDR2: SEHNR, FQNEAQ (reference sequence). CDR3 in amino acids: CASSDKILGADTEAFF. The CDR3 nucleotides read TGTGCCAGCAGCGACAAGATATTGGGGGCCGACACTGAAGCTTTCTTT.

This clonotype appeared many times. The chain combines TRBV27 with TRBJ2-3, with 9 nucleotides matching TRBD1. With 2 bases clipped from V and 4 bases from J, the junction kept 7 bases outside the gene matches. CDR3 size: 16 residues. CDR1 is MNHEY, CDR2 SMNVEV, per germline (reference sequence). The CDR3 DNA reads TGTGCCAGCAGTTTACTGGGGACAGGGCCAGCAGATACGCAGTATTTT. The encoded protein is CASSLLGTGPADTQYF.

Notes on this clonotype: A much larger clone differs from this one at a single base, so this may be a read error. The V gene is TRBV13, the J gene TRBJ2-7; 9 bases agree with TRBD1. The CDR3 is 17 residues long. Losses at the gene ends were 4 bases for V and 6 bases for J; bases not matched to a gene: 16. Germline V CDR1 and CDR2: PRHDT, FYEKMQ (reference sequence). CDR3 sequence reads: CASSSDPSTGGGCEQYF. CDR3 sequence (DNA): TGTGCCAGCAGCTCCGATCCATCGACAGGGGGTGGTTGCGAGCAGTACTTC.

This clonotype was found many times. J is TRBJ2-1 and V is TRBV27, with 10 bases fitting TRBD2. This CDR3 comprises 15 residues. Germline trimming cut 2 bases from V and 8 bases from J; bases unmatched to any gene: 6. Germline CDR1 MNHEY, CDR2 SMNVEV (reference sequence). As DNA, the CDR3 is TGTGCCAGCAGTTTAGAGCGGGAGGGCCTTGATGAGCAGTTCTTC. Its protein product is CASSLEREGLDEQFF.

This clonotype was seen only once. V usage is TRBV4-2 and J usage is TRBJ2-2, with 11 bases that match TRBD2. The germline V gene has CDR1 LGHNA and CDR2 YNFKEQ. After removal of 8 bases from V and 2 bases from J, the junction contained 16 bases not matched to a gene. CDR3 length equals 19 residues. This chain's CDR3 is CASQQGISSGGPNTGELFF. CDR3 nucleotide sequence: TGTGCCAGCCAGCAAGGCATATCTAGCGGGGGGCCCAACACCGGGGAGCTGTTTTTT.

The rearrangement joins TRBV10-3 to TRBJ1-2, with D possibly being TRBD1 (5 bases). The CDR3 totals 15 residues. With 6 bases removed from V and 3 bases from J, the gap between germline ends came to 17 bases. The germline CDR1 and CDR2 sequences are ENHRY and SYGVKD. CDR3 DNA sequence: TGTGCCATCAGCCTGGAGGAGGGGTGGGACTATGGCTACACCTTC. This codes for CAISLEEGWDYGYTF.

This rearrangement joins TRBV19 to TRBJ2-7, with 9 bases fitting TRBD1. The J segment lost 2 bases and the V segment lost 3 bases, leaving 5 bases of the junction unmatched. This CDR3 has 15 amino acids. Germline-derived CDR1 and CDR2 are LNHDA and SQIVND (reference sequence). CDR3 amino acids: CASSMGQGITYEQYF. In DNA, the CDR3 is TGTGCCAGTAGTATGGGACAGGGTATTACCTACGAGCAGTACTTC. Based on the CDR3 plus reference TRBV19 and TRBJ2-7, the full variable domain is DGGITQSPKYLFRKEGQNVTLSCEQNLNHDAMYWYRQDPGQGLRLIYYSQIVNDFQKGDIAEGYSVSREKKESFPLTVTSAQKNPTAFYLCASSMGQGITYEQYFGPGTRLTVT.

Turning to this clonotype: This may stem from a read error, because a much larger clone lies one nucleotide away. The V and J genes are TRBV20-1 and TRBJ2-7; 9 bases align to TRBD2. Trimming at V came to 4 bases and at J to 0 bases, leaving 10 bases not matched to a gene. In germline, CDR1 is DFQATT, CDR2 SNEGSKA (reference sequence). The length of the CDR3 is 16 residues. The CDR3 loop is CSAKAPRLAVSYEQYF. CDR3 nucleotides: TGCAGTGCTAAAGCCCCAAGACTAGCGGTCTCCTACGAGCAGTACTTC.

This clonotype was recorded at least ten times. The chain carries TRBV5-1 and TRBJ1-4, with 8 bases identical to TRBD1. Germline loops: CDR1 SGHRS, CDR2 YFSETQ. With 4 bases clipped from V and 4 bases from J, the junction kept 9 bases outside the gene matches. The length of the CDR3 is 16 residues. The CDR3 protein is CASSPTGTGGNEKLFF. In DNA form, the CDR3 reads TGCGCCAGCAGCCCAACTGGGACAGGTGGTAATGAAAAACTGTTTTTT.